A selection of T cell receptor beta chains follows, all from one sample in a study of a mutant IDH1 vaccine in newly diagnosed glioma. The data were produced by immunoSEQ multiplex PCR, yet TCRdb's version contains in-frame clones alone and is incomplete. This table has roughly 42,000 clones, 75% to 90% appearing once. These receptors have no known antigen. This material consisted of PBMCs, taken from a glioma patient whose treatment included an IDH1 peptide vaccine. These receptors were obtained from a man aged 35-49 years with glioma. CDR3s include the opening cysteine and the closing phenylalanine or tryptophan. A D gene is named only where the DNA matches it firmly.

cdr3_length j_call d_call v_call cdr3_aa
14 TRBJ1-5 . TRBV18 CASSPQKGNQPQHF
14 TRBJ2-7 . TRBV27 CASSLSGGSYEQYF
16 TRBJ1-3 TRBD1 TRBV5-1 CASSRGGESSGNTIYF
16 TRBJ2-7 TRBD2 TRBV7-3 CASSDQGGGPYYEQYF
16 TRBJ2-3 TRBD2 TRBV9 CASSVSGRGSTDTQYF
16 TRBJ2-3 TRBD1 TRBV5-1 CASSYQQGARTDTQYF
13 TRBJ1-2 . TRBV27 CASSLEGGYGYTF
13 TRBJ1-5 . TRBV7-3 CASSLKGGQPQHF
15 TRBJ2-3 . TRBV4-2 CASSQGVGSWDTQYF
12 TRBJ1-2 TRBD1 TRBV19 CASRTGTDGYTF
16 TRBJ1-5 TRBD1 TRBV5-8 CASTNRDRGRSWTQHF
12 TRBJ2-1 . TRBV18 CASRTDGNEQFF
16 TRBJ2-1 . TRBV6-6 CASSPWVRSDNNEQFF
14 TRBJ2-4 . TRBV19 CASKSTSVLNIQYF
14 TRBJ2-1 . TRBV10-3 CAITERESRNEQFF
16 TRBJ1-3 . TRBV5-1 CASSLAVGIRGNTIYF
15 TRBJ2-7 TRBD2 TRBV6-6 CASSNIAGRSYEQYF
15 TRBJ2-3 TRBD2 TRBV7-8 CASSLTGLAGGVEYF
15 TRBJ2-7 TRBD2 TRBV5-6 CASSLLQRDPYEQYF
18 TRBJ2-3 TRBD1 TRBV11-2 CASSLRVLTGGNTDTQYF
14 TRBJ2-7 . TRBV2 CASSEGAGTYEQYF
19 TRBJ2-6 TRBD2 TRBV7-9 CAKLELGLAGHSGANVLTF
14 TRBJ2-7 . TRBV7-8 CASSELQNSYEQYF
15 TRBJ1-4 . TRBV7-9 CASSLGERQSEKLFF
17 TRBJ2-1 TRBD2 TRBV14 CASSQEVLAGVANEQFF
13 TRBJ2-7 . TRBV15 CATRGGGTYEQYF
20 TRBJ2-3 TRBD2 TRBV6-1 CASSDERTHRLAGYTDTQYF
15 TRBJ1-2 TRBD1 TRBV5-1 CASSNEGQGASGYTF
11 TRBJ2-7 . TRBV7-9 CASSLTYEQYF